This T cell receptor (beta chain) was sequenced in a study of cytomegalovirus exposure and HLA in healthy donors. Study-wide points: The authors later linked a missense DCLRE1C variant to TCR beta V- and J-gene trimming.

Points on this clone: Antigen specificity is unknown.

Trimming cost V 6 bases and J 9 bases; bases outside gene matches: 14. The V gene's germline CDR1 is SNHLY and CDR2 FYNNEI. This CDR3 spans 16 amino acids. Amplification used 60 Vbeta primers and 13 Jbeta primers. The protocol was immunoSEQ multiplex PCR, while the TCRdb copy is restricted to in-frame clones and leaves out a portion. Of 150,000 to 200,000 clones listed, more than 75% were seen once; the top ten hold over 12%. The source of this sequence is a woman younger than 45 in good health and CMV-seropositive. The specimen sequenced was PBMCs. V and J are TRBV2 and TRBJ2-1, with TRBD2 matching over 10 bases. The CDR3 sequence: CASSALGTSADTEQFF. The DNA for the CDR3 is TGTGCCAGCAGCGCCCTAGGGACTAGCGCCGACACTGAGCAGTTCTTC.